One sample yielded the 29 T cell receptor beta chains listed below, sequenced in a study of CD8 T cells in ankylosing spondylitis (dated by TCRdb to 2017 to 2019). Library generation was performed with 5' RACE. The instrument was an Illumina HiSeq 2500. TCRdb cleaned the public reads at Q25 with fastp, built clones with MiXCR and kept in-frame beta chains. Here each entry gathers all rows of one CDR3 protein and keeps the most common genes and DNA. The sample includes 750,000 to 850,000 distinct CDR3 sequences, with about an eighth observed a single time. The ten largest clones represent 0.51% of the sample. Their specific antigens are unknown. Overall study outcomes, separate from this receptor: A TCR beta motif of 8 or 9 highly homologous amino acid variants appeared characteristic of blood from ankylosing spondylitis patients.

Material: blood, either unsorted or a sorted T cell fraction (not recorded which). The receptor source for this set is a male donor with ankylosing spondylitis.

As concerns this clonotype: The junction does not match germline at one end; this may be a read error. CDR3 sequence reads: CASSLAGDSREQYF. In DNA, the CDR3 is TGTGCCAGCAGTCTAGCGGGGGACTCCCGCGAGCAGTACTTC. This sequence joins TRBV12-3 or TRBV12-4 and TRBJ2-7; TRBD2 matches 10 bases. This CDR3 comprises 14 residues.

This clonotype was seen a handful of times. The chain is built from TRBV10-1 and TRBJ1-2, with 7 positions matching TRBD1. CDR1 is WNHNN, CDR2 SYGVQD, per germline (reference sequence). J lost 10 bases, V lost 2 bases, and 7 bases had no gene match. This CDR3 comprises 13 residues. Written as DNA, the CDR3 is TGCGCCAGCAGTGAGCAACAGGGGACTAACTACACCTTC. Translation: CASSEQQGTNYTF.

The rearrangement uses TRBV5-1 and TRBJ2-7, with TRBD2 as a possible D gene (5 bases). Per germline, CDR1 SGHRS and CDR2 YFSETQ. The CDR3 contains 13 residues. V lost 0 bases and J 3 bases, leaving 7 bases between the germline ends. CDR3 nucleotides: TGCGCCAGCAGCTTGGACGGAGGCTACGAGCAGTACTTC. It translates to CASSLDGGYEQYF.

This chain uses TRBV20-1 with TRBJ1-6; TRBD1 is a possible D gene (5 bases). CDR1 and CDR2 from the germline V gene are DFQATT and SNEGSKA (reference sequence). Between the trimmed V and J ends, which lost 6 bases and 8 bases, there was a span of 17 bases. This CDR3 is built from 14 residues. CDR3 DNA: TGCAGTGCCCGGAGGGGACCGGCGGATTCACCCCTCCACTTT. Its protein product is CSARRGPADSPLHF.

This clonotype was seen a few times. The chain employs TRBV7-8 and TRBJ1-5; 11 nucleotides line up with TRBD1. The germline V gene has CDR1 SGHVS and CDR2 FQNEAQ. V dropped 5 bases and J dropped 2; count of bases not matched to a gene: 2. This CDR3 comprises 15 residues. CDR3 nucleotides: TGTGCCAGCAGCGGGGACAGGGGGGGCAATCAGCCCCAGCATTTT. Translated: CASSGDRGGNQPQHF.

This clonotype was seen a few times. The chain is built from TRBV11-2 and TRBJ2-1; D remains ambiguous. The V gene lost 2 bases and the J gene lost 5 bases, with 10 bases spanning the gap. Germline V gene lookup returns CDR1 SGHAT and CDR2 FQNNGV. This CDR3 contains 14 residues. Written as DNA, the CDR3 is TGTGCCAGCAGCTTATCTGTTCCCAACAATGAGCAGTTCTTC. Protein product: CASSLSVPNNEQFF.

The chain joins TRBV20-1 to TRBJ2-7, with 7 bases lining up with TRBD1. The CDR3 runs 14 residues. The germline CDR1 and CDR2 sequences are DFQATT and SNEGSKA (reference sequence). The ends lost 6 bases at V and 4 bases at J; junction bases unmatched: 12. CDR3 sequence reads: CSAQRMQGVYEQYF. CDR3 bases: TGCAGTGCCCAGAGGATGCAGGGGGTATACGAGCAGTACTTC.

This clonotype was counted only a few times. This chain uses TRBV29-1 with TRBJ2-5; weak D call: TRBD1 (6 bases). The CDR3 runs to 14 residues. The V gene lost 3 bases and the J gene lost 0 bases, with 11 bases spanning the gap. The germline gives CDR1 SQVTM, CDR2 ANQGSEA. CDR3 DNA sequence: TGCAGCGTTGAGTGGGACACGTACCAAGAGACCCAGTACTTC. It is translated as CSVEWDTYQETQYF.

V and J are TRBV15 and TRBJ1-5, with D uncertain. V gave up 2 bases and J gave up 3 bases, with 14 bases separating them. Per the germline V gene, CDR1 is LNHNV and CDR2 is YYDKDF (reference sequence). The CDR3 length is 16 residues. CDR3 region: CATSRWPSGDNQPQHF. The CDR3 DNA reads TGTGCCACCAGCAGATGGCCATCTGGGGACAATCAGCCCCAGCATTTT.

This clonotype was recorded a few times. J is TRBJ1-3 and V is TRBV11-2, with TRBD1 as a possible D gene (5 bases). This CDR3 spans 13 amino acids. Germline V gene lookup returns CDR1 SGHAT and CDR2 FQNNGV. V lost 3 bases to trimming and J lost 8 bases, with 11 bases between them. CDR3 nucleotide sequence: TGTGCCAGCAGCTTGGACCGGGGACACACCATATATTTT. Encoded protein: CASSLDRGHTIYF.

As DNA, the CDR3 is TGTGCCAGTGGACGGGGGATATCGGGGAGCAATCAGCCCCAGCATTTT. Amino acids: CASGRGISGSNQPQHF. The chain recombines TRBV28 with TRBJ1-5, with a tentative D call TRBD1 (5 bases). Germline V lookup: CDR1 MDHEN, CDR2 SYDVKM. This CDR3 comprises 16 residues. Trimming took off 9 bases at V and 1 base at J, with 19 bases between the two ends.

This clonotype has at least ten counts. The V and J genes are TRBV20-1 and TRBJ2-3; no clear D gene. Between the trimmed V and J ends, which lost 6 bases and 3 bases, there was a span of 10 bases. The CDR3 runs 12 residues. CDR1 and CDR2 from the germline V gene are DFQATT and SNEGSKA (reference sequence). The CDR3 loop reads CSAPGRTDTQYF. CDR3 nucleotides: TGCAGTGCCCCCGGCAGGACAGATACGCAGTATTTT.

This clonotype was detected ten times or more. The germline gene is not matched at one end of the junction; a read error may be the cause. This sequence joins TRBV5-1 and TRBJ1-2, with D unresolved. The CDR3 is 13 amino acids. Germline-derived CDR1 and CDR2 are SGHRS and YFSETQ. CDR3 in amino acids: CASSSDGNYGYTF. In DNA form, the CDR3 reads TGTGCCAGCAGTTCGGACGGTAACTATGGCTACACCTTC.

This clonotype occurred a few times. The CDR3 DNA follows: TGCAGTGCTAGTACAACCTTACAGGGGGCCAGCTACGAGCAGTACTTC. Its protein product is CSASTTLQGASYEQYF. The chain couples TRBV20-1 to TRBJ2-7; 9 bases map to TRBD1. Germline CDR1 DFQATT, CDR2 SNEGSKA (reference sequence). The ends lost 3 bases at V and 3 bases at J; junction bases unmatched: 12. This CDR3 spans 16 amino acids.

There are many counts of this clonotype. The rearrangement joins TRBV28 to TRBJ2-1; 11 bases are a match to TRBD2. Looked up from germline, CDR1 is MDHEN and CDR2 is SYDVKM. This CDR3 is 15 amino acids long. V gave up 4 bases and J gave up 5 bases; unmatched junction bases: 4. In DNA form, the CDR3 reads TGTGCCAGCAGTTACCTAGCGGGGGGTAACAATGAGCAGTTCTTC. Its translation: CASSYLAGGNNEQFF.

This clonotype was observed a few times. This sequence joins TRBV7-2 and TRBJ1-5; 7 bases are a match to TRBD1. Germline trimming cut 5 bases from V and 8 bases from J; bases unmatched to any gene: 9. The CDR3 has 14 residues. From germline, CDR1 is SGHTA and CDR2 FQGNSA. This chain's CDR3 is CASSQDRFGEPQHF. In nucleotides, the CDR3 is TGTGCCAGCAGCCAGGACAGGTTTGGGGAGCCCCAGCATTTT.

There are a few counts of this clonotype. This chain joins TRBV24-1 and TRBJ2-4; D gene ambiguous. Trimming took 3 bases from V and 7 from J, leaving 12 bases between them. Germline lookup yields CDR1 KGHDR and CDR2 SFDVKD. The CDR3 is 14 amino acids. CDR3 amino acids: CATSDAGPENIQYF. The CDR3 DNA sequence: TGTGCCACCAGTGATGCCGGTCCAGAGAACATTCAGTACTTC.

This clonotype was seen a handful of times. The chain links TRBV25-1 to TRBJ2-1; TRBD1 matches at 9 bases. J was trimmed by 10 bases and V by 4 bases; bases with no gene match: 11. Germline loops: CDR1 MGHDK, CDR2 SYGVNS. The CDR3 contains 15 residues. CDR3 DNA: TGTGCCAGCAGTGCCCGGGACAGGGCAAGGCAGGAGCAGTTCTTC. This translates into CASSARDRARQEQFF.

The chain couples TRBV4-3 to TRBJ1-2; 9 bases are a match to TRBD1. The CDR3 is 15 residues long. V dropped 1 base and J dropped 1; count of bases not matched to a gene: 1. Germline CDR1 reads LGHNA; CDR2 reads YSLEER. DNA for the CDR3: TGCGCCAGCAGCCAAGGGACAGGGGATAACTATGGCTACACCTTC. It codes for CASSQGTGDNYGYTF.

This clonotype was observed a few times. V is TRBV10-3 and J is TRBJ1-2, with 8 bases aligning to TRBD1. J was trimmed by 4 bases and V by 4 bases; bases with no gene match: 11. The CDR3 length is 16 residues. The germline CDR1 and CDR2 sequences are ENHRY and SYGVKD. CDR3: CAISAAGGFGGYGYTF. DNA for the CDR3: TGTGCCATCAGTGCGGCAGGGGGCTTCGGCGGCTATGGCTACACCTTC.

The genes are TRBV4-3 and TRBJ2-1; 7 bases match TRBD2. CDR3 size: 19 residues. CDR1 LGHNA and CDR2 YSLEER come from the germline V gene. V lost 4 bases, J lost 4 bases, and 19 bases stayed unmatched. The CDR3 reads CASSPLGTSDSIGYNEQFF. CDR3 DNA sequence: TGCGCCAGCAGCCCGCTTGGTACTAGCGACAGTATAGGATACAATGAGCAGTTCTTC.

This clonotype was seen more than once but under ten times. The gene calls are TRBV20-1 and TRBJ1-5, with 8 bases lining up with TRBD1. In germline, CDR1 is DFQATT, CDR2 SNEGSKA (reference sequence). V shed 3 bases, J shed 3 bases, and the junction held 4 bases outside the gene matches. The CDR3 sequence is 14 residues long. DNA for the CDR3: TGCAGTGCTAGCGGGACAGGCAACAATCAGCCCCAGCATTTT. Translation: CSASGTGNNQPQHF.

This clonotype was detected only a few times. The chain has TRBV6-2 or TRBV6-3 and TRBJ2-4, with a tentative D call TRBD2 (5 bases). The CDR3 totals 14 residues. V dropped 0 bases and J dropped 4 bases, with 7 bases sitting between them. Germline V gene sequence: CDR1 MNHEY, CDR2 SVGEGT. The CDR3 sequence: CASSYSSGKNIQYF. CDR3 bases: TGTGCCAGCAGTTACTCGAGCGGTAAAAACATTCAGTACTTC.

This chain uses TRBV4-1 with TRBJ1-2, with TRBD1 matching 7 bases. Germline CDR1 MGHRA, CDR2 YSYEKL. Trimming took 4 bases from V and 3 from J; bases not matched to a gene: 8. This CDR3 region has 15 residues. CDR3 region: CASSRRQGEDYGYTF. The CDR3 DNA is TGCGCCAGCAGCCGAAGACAGGGTGAGGACTATGGCTACACCTTC.

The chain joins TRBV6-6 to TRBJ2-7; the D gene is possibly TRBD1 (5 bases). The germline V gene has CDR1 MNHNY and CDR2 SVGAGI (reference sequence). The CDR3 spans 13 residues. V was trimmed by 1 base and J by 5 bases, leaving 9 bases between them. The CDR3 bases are TGTGCCAGCAGTTACTGGGGCCTGGACGAGCAGTACTTC. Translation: CASSYWGLDEQYF.

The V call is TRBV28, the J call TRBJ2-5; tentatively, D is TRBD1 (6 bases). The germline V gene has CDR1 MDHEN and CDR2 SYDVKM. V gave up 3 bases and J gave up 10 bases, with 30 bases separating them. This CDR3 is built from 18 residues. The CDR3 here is CASSFPSVVGQGRRVQYF. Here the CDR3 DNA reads TGTGCCAGCAGTTTCCCTTCAGTGGTAGGGCAGGGGCGCAGGGTCCAGTACTTC. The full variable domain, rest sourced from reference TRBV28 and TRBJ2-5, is DVKVTQSSRYLVKRTGEKVFLECVQDMDHENMFWYRQDPGLGLRLIYFSYDVKMKEKGDIPEGYSVSREKKERFSLILESASTNQTSMYLCASSFPSVVGQGRRVQYFGPGTRLLVL.

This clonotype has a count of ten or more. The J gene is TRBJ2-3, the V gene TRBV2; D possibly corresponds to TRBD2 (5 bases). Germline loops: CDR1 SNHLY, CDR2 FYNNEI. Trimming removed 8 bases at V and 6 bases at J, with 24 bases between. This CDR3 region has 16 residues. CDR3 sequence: CASDLSHPLGGDTQYF. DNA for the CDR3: TGTGCCAGCGATCTAAGTCACCCCTTAGGAGGCGATACGCAGTATTTT.

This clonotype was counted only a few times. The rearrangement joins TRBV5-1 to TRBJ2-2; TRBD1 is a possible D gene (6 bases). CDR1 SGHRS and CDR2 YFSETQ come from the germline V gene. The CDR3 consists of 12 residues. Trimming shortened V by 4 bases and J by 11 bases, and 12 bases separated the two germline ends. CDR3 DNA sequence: TGCGCCAGCAGCGGGACACTTCTTGAGCTGTTTTTT. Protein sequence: CASSGTLLELFF.

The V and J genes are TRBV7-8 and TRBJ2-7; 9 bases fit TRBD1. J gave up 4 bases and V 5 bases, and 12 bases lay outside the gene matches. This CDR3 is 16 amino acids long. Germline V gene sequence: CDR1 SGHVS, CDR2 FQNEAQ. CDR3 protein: CASSGGTGRVFYEQYF. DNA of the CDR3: TGTGCCAGCAGCGGGGGGACAGGGAGAGTCTTTTACGAGCAGTACTTC. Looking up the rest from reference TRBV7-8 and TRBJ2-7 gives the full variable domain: GAGVSQSPRYKVAKRGQDVALRCDPISGHVSLFWYQQALGQGPEFLTYFQNEAQLDKSGLPSDRFFAERPEGSVSTLKIQRTQQEDSAVYLCASSGGTGRVFYEQYFGPGTRLTVT.